The 16 T cell receptor beta chains in this list originate from one sample, sequenced in a study of blood T cell repertoires in COVID-19. Using immunoSEQ multiplex PCR, the repertoire was profiled, and TCRdb retains in-frame clones only, with some absent. The sample carries fewer than 450,000 clones, about 88% recorded once. The material sequenced was peripheral blood. These receptors were taken from a woman in her 70s with COVID-19, enrolled during active disease.

The chain is built from TRBV27 and TRBJ2-3; D might be TRBD1 (6 bases). The CDR3 covers 15 residues. V was cut by 5 bases and J by 2 bases, with 14 bases left in between. Germline lookup yields CDR1 MNHEY and CDR2 SMNVEV (reference sequence). For the CDR3, the DNA is TGTGCCAGCAGTCCCTTGGACAGACCCACAGATACGCAGTATTTT. This gives the protein CASSPLDRPTDTQYF.

The genes are TRBV27 and TRBJ1-2, with 9 bases matching TRBD1. The V gene end was trimmed by 5 bases and the J gene end by 1 base; junction bases not matched to a gene: 14. Per the germline V gene, CDR1 is MNHEY and CDR2 is SMNVEV (reference sequence). CDR3 length: 18 amino acids. In nucleotides, the CDR3 is TGTGCCAGCAGTCCCGGGGGCGGGACAGGGAAATTTAACTATGGCTACACCTTC. The encoded protein is CASSPGGGTGKFNYGYTF.

This chain links TRBV5-1 with TRBJ2-7; D may be TRBD2 (6 bases). There are 16 residues in the CDR3. The germline V gene has CDR1 SGHRS and CDR2 YFSETQ. V lost 0 bases and J lost 2, with 15 bases in between. CDR3 loop: CASSLAGSGGAYEQYF. The CDR3 DNA is TGCGCCAGCAGCTTGGCCGGTAGCGGAGGAGCCTACGAGCAGTACTTC.

The V and J genes are TRBV29-1 and TRBJ2-7; weak D call: TRBD2 (6 bases). Per the germline V gene, CDR1 is SQVTM and CDR2 is ANQGSEA. With 7 bases removed from V and 5 bases from J, the gap between germline ends came to 15 bases. This CDR3 contains 12 residues. The CDR3 DNA is TGCAGCGCGGACACGGGGGACGACGAGCAGTACTTC. Amino acids: CSADTGDDEQYF.

The chain has TRBV11-2 and TRBJ1-2; 9 nucleotides align to TRBD1. The CDR3 is made up of 15 amino acids. V gave up 5 bases and J gave up 4 bases; unmatched junction bases: 8. Germline CDR1 is SGHAT and CDR2 is FQNNGV. CDR3 coding DNA: TGTGCCAGCAGCCAGGAGTTGGGACAGGGCTATGGCTACACCTTC. Its translation is CASSQELGQGYGYTF.

The chain couples TRBV27 to TRBJ2-1, with 8 bases fitting TRBD2. The CDR3 covers 15 residues. After removal of 4 bases from V and 3 bases from J, the junction contained 5 bases not matched to a gene. Germline V lookup: CDR1 MNHEY, CDR2 SMNVEV (reference sequence). The CDR3 DNA reads as TGTGCCAGCAGTTCGGGGGGGGCGGGCTACAATGAGCAGTTCTTC. Translating gives CASSSGGAGYNEQFF.

The chain carries TRBV19 and TRBJ1-2; D unclear. The CDR3 is 15 amino acids. Germline CDR1 LNHDA, CDR2 SQIVND (reference sequence). Deletions cut 3 bases from V and 6 bases from J, with 17 bases between. CDR3 amino acids: CASSIGEPTINGYTF. CDR3 coding DNA: TGTGCCAGTAGTATTGGGGAGCCCACGATCAATGGCTACACCTTC.

The chain links TRBV6-5 to TRBJ1-5; 7 bases align to TRBD1. The V and J ends lost 6 bases and 5 bases, in that order; junction bases with no gene match: 7. The CDR3 sequence is 14 residues long. Germline assignment: CDR1 MNHEY and CDR2 SVGAGI. The CDR3 sequence: CASRVSGGDQPQHF. CDR3 nucleotide sequence: TGTGCCAGCAGGGTATCAGGGGGTGATCAGCCCCAGCATTTT.

CDR3 sequence reads: CASSATTRGDTQYF. The CDR3 DNA sequence: TGTGCCAGCAGCGCCACCACCAGGGGGGATACGCAGTATTTT. The chain combines TRBV9 with TRBJ2-3, with 7 positions matching TRBD1. The CDR3 spans 14 residues. The germline gives CDR1 SGDLS, CDR2 YYNGEE. The J segment lost 6 bases and the V segment lost 3 bases, leaving 7 bases of the junction unmatched.

J is TRBJ2-1 and V is TRBV9; D is unclear. Trimming pared 1 base from V and 0 bases from J, leaving 8 bases between. In germline, CDR1 is SGDLS, CDR2 YYNGEE. The CDR3 loop spans 15 amino acids. The CDR3, as DNA: TGTGCCAGCAGCGTAAGCCGGAGCTCCTACAATGAGCAGTTCTTC. This codes for CASSVSRSSYNEQFF.

The chain carries TRBV27 and TRBJ1-2; tentative D call: TRBD1 (5 bases). The V gene lost 6 bases and the J gene lost 5 bases, with 16 bases spanning the gap. Germline CDR1 and CDR2: MNHEY and SMNVEV (reference sequence). This CDR3 region has 14 residues. CDR3 sequence: CASSHAGGGYGYTF. In nucleotides, the CDR3 is TGTGCCAGCAGCCACGCGGGGGGTGGGTATGGCTACACCTTC.

The chain couples TRBV29-1 to TRBJ1-2; 9 nucleotides agree with TRBD1. J was trimmed by 4 bases and V by 2 bases; bases with no gene match: 5. Germline CDR1 reads SQVTM; CDR2 reads ANQGSEA. The CDR3 has 14 residues. In DNA form, the CDR3 reads TGCAGCGTTGAACCCACAGGGGGCTCCTATGGCTACACCTTC. Translating gives CSVEPTGGSYGYTF. The full variable domain, in which reference TRBV29-1 and TRBJ1-2 provide the parts outside the CDR3, is SAVISQKPSRDICQRGTSLTIQCQVDSQVTMMFWYRQQPGQSLTLIATANQGSEATYESGFVIDKFPISRPNLTFSTLTVSNMSPEDSSIYLCSVEPTGGSYGYTFGSGTRLTVV.

The chain carries TRBV4-3 and TRBJ2-5; perhaps TRBD1 as D (5 bases). CDR1 is LGHNA, CDR2 YSLEER, per germline. The CDR3 contains 15 residues. V gave up 0 bases and J gave up 2 bases, with 10 bases separating them. The CDR3 region has the DNA TGCGCCAGCAGCCAAGACCGGGCAGGGCAAGAGACCCAGTACTTC. Its protein product is CASSQDRAGQETQYF.

The CDR3 here is CASSPDRTYYGYTF. In nucleotides, the CDR3 is TGTGCCAGCAGCCCGGACAGGACGTACTATGGCTACACCTTC. J is TRBJ1-2 and V is TRBV7-3; 7 positions agree with TRBD1. The V gene's germline CDR1 is SGHTA and CDR2 FQGTGA. This CDR3 region has 14 residues. Trimming removed 5 bases from V and 3 bases from J; junction bases left unmatched: 6.

The rearrangement joins TRBV2 to TRBJ2-5, with TRBD2 as a possible D gene (5 bases). Trimming left V 8 bases short and J 5 bases short, with 15 bases between. Germline V gives CDR1 SNHLY, CDR2 FYNNEI. CDR3 size: 13 residues. The CDR3 DNA is TGTGCCAGCGAGGGAAGCGTAGGGGAGACCCAGTACTTC. Translation gives CASEGSVGETQYF.

The chain carries TRBV24-1 and TRBJ2-3; D gene uncertain. There are 14 residues in the CDR3. CDR1 KGHDR and CDR2 SFDVKD come from the germline V gene. Trimming cost V 6 bases and J 5 bases, with 14 bases left between them. The CDR3 reads CATSRQSRGDTQYF. In nucleotides, the CDR3 is TGTGCCACCAGTAGGCAGTCTCGCGGAGATACGCAGTATTTT.